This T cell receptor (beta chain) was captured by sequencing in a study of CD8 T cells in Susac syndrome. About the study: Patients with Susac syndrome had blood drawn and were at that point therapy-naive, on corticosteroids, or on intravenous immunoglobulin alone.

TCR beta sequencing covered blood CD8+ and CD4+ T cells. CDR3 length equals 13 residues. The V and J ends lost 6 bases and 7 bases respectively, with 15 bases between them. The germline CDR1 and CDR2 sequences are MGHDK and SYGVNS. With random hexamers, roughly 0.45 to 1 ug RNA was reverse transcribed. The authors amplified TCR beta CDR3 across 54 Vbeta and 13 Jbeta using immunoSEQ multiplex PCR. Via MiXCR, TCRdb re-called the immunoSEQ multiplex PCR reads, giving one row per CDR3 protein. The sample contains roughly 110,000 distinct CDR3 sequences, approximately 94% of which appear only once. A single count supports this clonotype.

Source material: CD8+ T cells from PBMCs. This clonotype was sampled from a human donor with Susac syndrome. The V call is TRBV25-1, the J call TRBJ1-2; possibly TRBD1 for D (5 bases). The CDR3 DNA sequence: TGTGCCAGCAGCGGGGCCGGGTTGGGTGGCTACACCTTC. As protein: CASSGAGLGGYTF.